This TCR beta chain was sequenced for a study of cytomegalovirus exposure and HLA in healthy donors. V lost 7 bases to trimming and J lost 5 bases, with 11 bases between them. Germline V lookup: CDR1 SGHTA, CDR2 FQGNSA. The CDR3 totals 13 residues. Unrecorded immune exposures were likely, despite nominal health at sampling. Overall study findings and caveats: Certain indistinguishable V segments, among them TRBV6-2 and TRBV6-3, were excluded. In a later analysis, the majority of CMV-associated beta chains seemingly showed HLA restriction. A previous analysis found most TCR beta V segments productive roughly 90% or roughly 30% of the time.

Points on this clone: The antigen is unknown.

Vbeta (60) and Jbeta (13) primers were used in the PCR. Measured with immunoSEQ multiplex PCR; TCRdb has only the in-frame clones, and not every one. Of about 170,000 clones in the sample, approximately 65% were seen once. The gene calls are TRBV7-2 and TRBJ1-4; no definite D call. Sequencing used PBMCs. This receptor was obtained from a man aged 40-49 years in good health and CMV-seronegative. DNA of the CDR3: TGTGCCAGCAACTCCATGCAAAATGAAAAACTGTTTTTT. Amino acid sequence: CASNSMQNEKLFF.